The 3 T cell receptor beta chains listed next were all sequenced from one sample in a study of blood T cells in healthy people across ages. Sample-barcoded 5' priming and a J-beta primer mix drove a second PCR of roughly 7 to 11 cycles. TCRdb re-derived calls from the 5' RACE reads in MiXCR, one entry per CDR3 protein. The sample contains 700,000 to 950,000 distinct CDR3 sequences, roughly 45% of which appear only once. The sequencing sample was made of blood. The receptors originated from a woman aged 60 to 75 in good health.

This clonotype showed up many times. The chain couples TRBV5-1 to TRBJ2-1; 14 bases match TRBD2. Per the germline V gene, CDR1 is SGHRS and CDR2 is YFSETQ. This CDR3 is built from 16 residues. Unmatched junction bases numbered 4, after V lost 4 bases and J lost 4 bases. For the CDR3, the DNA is TGCGCCAGCAGCCCCCGGACTAGCGGGGGGTACAATGAGCAGTTCTTC. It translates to CASSPRTSGGYNEQFF.

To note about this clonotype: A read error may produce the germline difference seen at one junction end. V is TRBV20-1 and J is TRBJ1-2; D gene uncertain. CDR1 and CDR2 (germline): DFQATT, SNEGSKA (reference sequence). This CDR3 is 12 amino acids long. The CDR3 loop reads CSARVGLDGYIF. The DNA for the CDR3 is TGCAGTGCCAGAGTTGGTCTTGATGGCTACATCTTC.

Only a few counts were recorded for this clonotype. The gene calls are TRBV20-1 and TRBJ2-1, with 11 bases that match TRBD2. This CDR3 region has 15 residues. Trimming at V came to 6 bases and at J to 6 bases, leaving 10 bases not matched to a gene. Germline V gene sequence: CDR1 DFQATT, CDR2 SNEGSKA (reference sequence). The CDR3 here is CSATSIAGGVNEQFF. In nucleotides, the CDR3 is TGCAGTGCCACCTCCATAGCGGGAGGGGTCAATGAGCAGTTCTTC.